This record looks at one T cell receptor beta chain sequence and its context. Germline V gives CDR1 LNHDA, CDR2 SQIVND (reference sequence). This CDR3 has 13 residues. Trimming removed 7 bases from V and 8 bases from J; junction bases left unmatched: 7. This record comes from a study of blood T cell repertoires in COVID-19. Study-wide background: Material from acute and convalescent COVID-19 was sourced from the United States, Italy and Spain. Sources were T cells, B-cell-depleted T cells, or PBMCs; the material itself was cDNA or gDNA.

In the source study's methods: From reference gene primer amplification, estimates of nucleated cell counts were derived. Measured with immunoSEQ multiplex PCR; TCRdb has only the in-frame clones, and not every one. V and J calls and clone size are those listed in that table; D and trimming were worked out from the DNA. The sample lists around 82,000 clones, approximately 89% occurring once. This chain links TRBV19 with TRBJ1-4, with 7 positions matching TRBD1. This sequence originates from a man aged 65-85 years with active or convalescent COVID-19. Material: peripheral blood. CDR3 in amino acids: CASNRGGREKLFF. The CDR3 bases are TGTGCCAGTAACAGGGGCGGTAGGGAAAAACTGTTTTTT.